Listed below are T cell receptor beta chains from one sample, sequenced in a study of monozygotic twins with cystic fibrosis. Sequencing was performed with immunoSEQ multiplex PCR; in TCRdb, only in-frame clones are kept and a portion is missing. The sample has fewer than 20,000 clones; approximately 97% are singletons. Specimen: blood. The receptors were gathered from a woman aged 30 to 39 with cystic fibrosis. Both conserved end residues are part of each CDR3. The D gene is left open where the match is weak. Clone sizes are given selectively: once, few, many, or a class where the clone is expanded.

j_call d_call v_call clone_size cdr3_aa cdr3_nt
TRBJ2-2 . TRBV5-1 . CASSLEIGTGELFF TGCGCCAGCAGCCTGGAGATTGGTACCGGGGAGCTGTTTTTT
TRBJ1-1 . TRBV10-3 . CAISETGFGDTEAFF TGTGCCATCAGCGAGACAGGTTTCGGGGACACTGAAGCTTTCTTT
TRBJ2-7 . TRBV13 . CASSRVGGNYEQYF TGTGCCAGCAGCCGAGTAGGGGGAAACTACGAGCAGTACTTC
TRBJ2-1 TRBD2 TRBV29-1 . CSVAGGPLNEQFF TGCAGCGTTGCGGGGGGGCCTCTCAATGAGCAGTTCTTC
TRBJ1-1 . TRBV6-5 . CASSPAGRRTEAFF TGTGCCAGCAGCCCGGCGGGGAGGAGGACTGAAGCTTTCTTT
TRBJ2-7 TRBD1 TRBV5-1 . CASSRGQGTEQYF TGCGCCAGCAGTCGGGGACAGGGGACCGAGCAGTACTTC
TRBJ2-7 TRBD2 TRBV11-2 . CASSPEALAGTYEQYF TGTGCCAGCAGTCCCGAGGCGCTAGCGGGGACCTACGAGCAGTACTTC
TRBJ1-5 . TRBV7-9 once CASSLSNQPQHF TGTGCCAGCAGCTTAAGCAATCAGCCCCAGCATTTT
TRBJ1-6 . TRBV27 . CASSLGDVSSPLHF TGTGCCAGCAGTTTGGGGGACGTGAGTTCACCCCTCCACTTT
TRBJ1-1 . TRBV5-4 . CASSLSSAMNTEAFF TGTGCCAGCAGCTTGTCCAGCGCGATGAACACTGAAGCTTTCTTT
TRBJ1-6 TRBD1 TRBV18 . CASSPDRVRSPLHF TGTGCCAGCTCACCGGACAGGGTCCGATCACCCCTCCACTTT
TRBJ2-5 TRBD2 TRBV7-2 . CASSWGESREGETQYF TGTGCCAGCAGCTGGGGTGAATCCAGGGAGGGAGAGACCCAGTACTTC
TRBJ2-6 . TRBV7-6 . CASSLARLGGANVLTF TGTGCCAGCAGCTTAGCCAGGTTGGGAGGGGCCAACGTCCTGACTTTC
TRBJ1-5 TRBD1 TRBV30 . CAWSVQGNQPQHF TGTGCCTGGAGTGTACAGGGGAACCAGCCCCAGCATTTT
TRBJ2-7 . TRBV11-2 once CASSSLITPTYEQYF TGTGCCAGCAGCTCACTCATTACTCCGACCTACGAGCAGTACTTC
TRBJ2-7 . TRBV7-8 . CASSQGYLGYEQYF TGTGCCAGCAGCCAGGGTTACCTTGGGTACGAGCAGTACTTC
TRBJ1-5 . TRBV10-3 . CAISVDRRGNQPQHF TGTGCCATCAGTGTAGACAGGAGAGGCAATCAGCCCCAGCATTTT